One and the same sample provided the 23 T cell receptor beta chains below, sequenced in a study of cytomegalovirus exposure and HLA in healthy donors (dated by TCRdb to between 2016 and 2019). Library preparation employed the immunoSEQ multiplex PCR assay. The multiplex PCR relied on a mix of 60 forward primers for TCR Vbeta segments and 13 reverse primers for TCR Jbeta segments. TCRdb's version of the immuneACCESS table is confined to in-frame rearrangements and falls short of the full clone set. An unresolved V gene accounts for under half of the shortfall where checked; the remainder is of unknown origin. This sample lists around 130,000 clones; approximately 72% were detected once. Less than 2% of the sample goes to the ten largest clones. Sequenced: PBMCs. The receptors stem from a man younger than 35 in good health and CMV-seronegative.

The chain employs TRBV29-1 and TRBJ2-7; D perhaps matches TRBD2 (6 bases). Germline V gene lookup returns CDR1 SQVTM and CDR2 ANQGSEA. Trimming stripped 2 bases from V and 1 base from J, with 15 bases between. CDR3 length equals 15 residues. CDR3 bases: TGCAGCGTTGAATTGGGAGGCAGAGTATCCTACGAGCAGTACTTC. Translation: CSVELGGRVSYEQYF.

V gene TRBV29-1 combines with J gene TRBJ2-7, with TRBD2 matching over 8 bases. The V gene's germline CDR1 is SQVTM and CDR2 ANQGSEA. The junction had 5 bases not matched to a gene; V was cut back by 0 bases and J by 4 bases. This CDR3 is 14 amino acids long. CDR3 region: CSVEDLAGGYEQYF. The CDR3 DNA follows: TGCAGCGTTGAAGATCTGGCGGGAGGATACGAGCAGTACTTC.

The chain links TRBV5-1 to TRBJ2-1; a possible D gene is TRBD2 (5 bases). Trimming left V 1 base short and J 10 bases short, with 12 bases between. CDR1 is SGHRS, CDR2 YFSETQ, per germline. The CDR3 is made up of 13 amino acids. The CDR3 here is CASSLLLGQEQFF. CDR3 DNA sequence: TGCGCCAGCAGCTTGTTACTAGGGCAGGAGCAGTTCTTC.

V and J are TRBV7-2 and TRBJ2-7; 7 nucleotides match TRBD1. Per the germline V gene, CDR1 is SGHTA and CDR2 is FQGNSA. With V trimmed by 5 bases and J by 5 bases, 15 bases remained unmatched. The CDR3 runs 16 residues. CDR3 sequence reads: CASSKRDSLSGNEQYF. The CDR3 DNA follows: TGTGCCAGCAGCAAACGGGACAGCCTTTCGGGGAACGAGCAGTACTTC.

The chain is built from TRBV6-4 and TRBJ1-1; D is unresolved. Germline V gene data show CDR1 as MRHNA and CDR2 as SNTAGT. The CDR3 has 15 residues. Trimming removed 8 bases at V and 1 base at J, with 17 bases between. As DNA, the CDR3 is TGTGCCAGCTCACGGGATGGACGGGCGAACACTGAAGCTTTCTTT. This sequence encodes CASSRDGRANTEAFF.

J is TRBJ2-5 and V is TRBV27; 7 nucleotides agree with TRBD2. The CDR3 extends over 17 amino acids. The V segment lost 3 bases and the J segment 1 base; nucleotides outside the gene matches: 11. Germline assignment: CDR1 MNHEY and CDR2 SMNVEV (reference sequence). In DNA form, the CDR3 reads TGTGCCAGCAGTTTGAGGTTACCGGGACTAACCCAAGAGACCCAGTACTTC. This codes for CASSLRLPGLTQETQYF.

The chain joins TRBV5-1 to TRBJ2-7; 8 nucleotides align to TRBD1. The ends lost 1 base at V and 4 bases at J; junction bases unmatched: 4. CDR3 length: 14 amino acids. Germline V gene lookup returns CDR1 SGHRS and CDR2 YFSETQ. Here the CDR3 DNA reads TGCGCCAGCAGCTTGACTTACAGGGGGTACGAGCAGTACTTC. It is translated as CASSLTYRGYEQYF.

This clone was detected only a few times. V is TRBV30 and J is TRBJ1-3; 9 nucleotides agree with TRBD1. J lost 2 bases, V lost 3 bases, and 20 bases had no gene match. The germline gives CDR1 GTSNPN, CDR2 SVGIG (reference sequence). This CDR3 contains 20 residues. CDR3 sequence: CAWSGRSILRDRETGNTIYF. Here the CDR3 DNA reads TGTGCCTGGAGCGGGAGGTCGATCCTGCGGGACAGGGAAACTGGAAACACCATATATTTT.

This rearrangement joins TRBV4-3 to TRBJ2-7, with 7 nucleotides matching TRBD2. Germline CDR1 LGHNA, CDR2 YSLEER. V lost 2 bases, J lost 3 bases, and 1 base stayed unmatched. CDR3 size: 13 residues. The CDR3 reads CASSQRGGYEQYF. CDR3 DNA sequence: TGCGCCAGCAGCCAACGCGGGGGCTACGAGCAGTACTTC.

This chain uses TRBV7-9 with TRBJ1-5; a possible D gene is TRBD1 (5 bases). The CDR3 consists of 15 residues. Germline V lookup: CDR1 SEHNR, CDR2 FQNEAQ (reference sequence). The germline V and J ends were trimmed by 1 base and 7 bases, with 14 bases remaining between them. The CDR3 loop is CASSLGAGTGQPQHF. The DNA for the CDR3 is TGTGCCAGCAGCTTAGGGGCGGGGACGGGCCAGCCCCAGCATTTT.

This clone was recorded a few times. This chain joins TRBV7-6 and TRBJ2-7, with 9 bases that match TRBD1. V shed 5 bases and J 5 bases; nucleotides not matched to a gene: 10. From germline, CDR1 is SGHVS and CDR2 FNYEAQ. CDR3 size: 15 residues. The CDR3 DNA reads TGTGCCAGCAGCCCCGCCGGGACAGGGCGGAACGAGCAGTACTTC. This codes for CASSPAGTGRNEQYF.

This clone was observed a handful of times. This rearrangement joins TRBV7-9 to TRBJ1-3; D unclear. Trimming stripped 5 bases from V and 4 bases from J, with 12 bases between. Per the germline V gene, CDR1 is SEHNR and CDR2 is FQNEAQ (reference sequence). The length of the CDR3 is 14 residues. The CDR3 region has the DNA TGTGCCAGCAGCCAGGAACTGGCAGGAAACACCATATATTTT. Translation gives CASSQELAGNTIYF.

The rearrangement joins TRBV7-3 to TRBJ2-5; TRBD2 is a possible D gene (6 bases). There are 14 residues in the CDR3. Trimming removed 1 base from V and 5 bases from J, with 11 bases in between. Germline V CDR1 and CDR2: SGHTA, FQGTGA. CDR3 sequence: CASSLIAGTETQYF. CDR3 coding DNA: TGTGCCAGCAGCTTAATCGCGGGGACGGAGACCCAGTACTTC.

This clone was found a few times. The gene calls are TRBV7-9 and TRBJ1-2; 9 nucleotides agree with TRBD1. The CDR3 sequence is 14 residues long. Germline V gene lookup returns CDR1 SEHNR and CDR2 FQNEAQ (reference sequence). V lost 5 bases and J lost 7; bases outside the gene matches: 8. In nucleotides, the CDR3 is TGTGCCAGCAGCACAGCCGGGACAGGGCTTGGCTACACCTTC. It yields the protein CASSTAGTGLGYTF.

The V gene is TRBV6-5, the J gene TRBJ2-2; D might be TRBD2 (6 bases). Germline CDR1 reads MNHEY; CDR2 reads SVGAGI. V gave up 0 bases and J gave up 5 bases, with 13 bases separating them. This CDR3 comprises 16 residues. The CDR3 here is CASSYSGGPATGELFF. In DNA form, the CDR3 reads TGTGCCAGCAGTTACTCGGGGGGACCCGCGACCGGGGAGCTGTTTTTT.

The rearrangement uses TRBV19 and TRBJ2-2; 9 nucleotides agree with TRBD2. There are 18 residues in the CDR3. Germline trimming cut 3 bases from V and 5 bases from J; bases unmatched to any gene: 13. Germline lookup yields CDR1 LNHDA and CDR2 SQIVND (reference sequence). The CDR3 loop reads CASSIPRLAVAKTGELFF. The DNA for the CDR3 is TGTGCCAGTAGTATTCCCCGACTAGCGGTCGCCAAGACCGGGGAGCTGTTTTTT.

V and J are TRBV4-2 and TRBJ2-7, with 11 bases lining up with TRBD2. CDR3 length equals 16 residues. Germline CDR1 reads LGHNA; CDR2 reads YNFKEQ. V shed 4 bases, J shed 4 bases, and the junction held 9 bases outside the gene matches. The CDR3 spells CASSRDRLAGSYEQYF. Here the CDR3 DNA reads TGTGCCAGCAGCCGAGACCGACTAGCGGGATCGTACGAGCAGTACTTC.

The chain joins TRBV13 to TRBJ2-7; the D gene is possibly TRBD1 (5 bases). Trimming took off 0 bases at V and 4 bases at J, with 22 bases between the two ends. Germline V gene lookup returns CDR1 PRHDT and CDR2 FYEKMQ (reference sequence). The CDR3 runs to 18 residues. CDR3 bases: TGTGCCAGCAGCTTAGGGAACAGGCGGTATGTGCATAGTTACGAGCAGTACTTC. This encodes CASSLGNRRYVHSYEQYF.

In its sample, this clone was seen a few times. The rearrangement links TRBV2 to TRBJ2-3, with 9 bases matching TRBD2. Germline CDR1 and CDR2: SNHLY and FYNNEI. The CDR3 spans 16 residues. Trimming cost V 7 bases and J 3 bases; bases outside gene matches: 11. This CDR3 reads CASTAPGGLATDTQYF. The CDR3 DNA follows: TGTGCCAGCACCGCACCTGGGGGACTAGCTACAGATACGCAGTATTTT.

The chain joins TRBV9 to TRBJ2-5; 9 bases agree with TRBD1. V dropped 5 bases and J dropped 3; count of bases not matched to a gene: 2. The germline V gene encodes CDR1 SGDLS and CDR2 YYNGEE. The CDR3 contains 13 residues. DNA for the CDR3: TGTGCCAGCAGAAGGACAGGGGAAGAGACCCAGTACTTC. Protein: CASRRTGEETQYF. Looking up the rest from reference TRBV9 and TRBJ2-5 gives the full variable domain: DSGVTQTPKHLITATGQRVTLRCSPRSGDLSVYWYQQSLDQGLQFLIQYYNGEERAKGNILERFSAQQFPDLHSELNLSSLELGDSALYFCASRRTGEETQYFGPGTRLLVL.

The chain links TRBV2 to TRBJ1-4; D unclear. V was cut by 2 bases and J by 0 bases, with 13 bases left in between. The CDR3 runs 17 residues. Germline loops: CDR1 SNHLY, CDR2 FYNNEI. The CDR3: CASSESGGPTTNEKLFF. The CDR3 region has the DNA TGTGCCAGCAGTGAATCCGGCGGGCCTACAACTAATGAAAAACTGTTTTTT.

J is TRBJ1-1 and V is TRBV29-1; D is unclear. The length of the CDR3 is 12 residues. The germline V gene has CDR1 SQVTM and CDR2 ANQGSEA. Trimming left V 5 bases short and J 1 base short, with 8 bases between. The CDR3 spells CSVSPQNTEAFF. The DNA of the CDR3 is TGCAGCGTTTCCCCCCAGAACACTGAAGCTTTCTTT.

The chain links TRBV6-6 to TRBJ2-7; no clear D gene. CDR3 length: 16 amino acids. Germline assignment: CDR1 MNHNY and CDR2 SVGAGI (reference sequence). The V end lost 1 base, the J end lost 0 bases, and 13 bases lay between the germline ends. The CDR3 sequence: CASSYLHVYSSYEQYF. CDR3 bases: TGTGCCAGCAGTTACTTACATGTCTACAGCTCCTACGAGCAGTACTTC.